The 9 T cell receptor beta chains below come from one sample, sequenced in a study of blood T cell repertoires in COVID-19. The data were produced by immunoSEQ multiplex PCR, yet TCRdb's version contains in-frame clones alone and is incomplete. This table has about 140,000 clones, around nine tenths appearing once. The sample was peripheral blood. Source of these receptors: a human donor in a cohort sampled during active COVID-19.

The table lists this clone with a count of one. Germline is not matched at one junction end, which may reflect a read error. V is TRBV27 and J is TRBJ2-1; 12 bases match TRBD1. The CDR3 extends over 17 amino acids. Germline CDR1 is MNHEY and CDR2 is SMNVEV (reference sequence). CDR3 DNA: TGTGCCACCAGTCCCGGGACAGGGGGCGGGCGTACCAATGAGCAGTTCTTC. This translates into CATSPGTGGGRTNEQFF.

The chain couples TRBV27 to TRBJ1-2; tentatively, D is TRBD1 (6 bases). Germline V gene data show CDR1 as MNHEY and CDR2 as SMNVEV (reference sequence). The CDR3 has 14 residues. Trimming removed 6 bases from V and 8 bases from J, with 19 bases in between. The CDR3 nucleotides are TGTGCCAGCAGGCCGACCAGGGGTAAGGGAGGCTACACCTTC. This sequence encodes CASRPTRGKGGYTF.

The chain couples TRBV28 to TRBJ1-5; D possibly corresponds to TRBD1 (6 bases). Germline lookup yields CDR1 MDHEN and CDR2 SYDVKM. V lost 3 bases and J 0 bases, leaving 9 bases between the germline ends. The CDR3 contains 15 residues. The CDR3 DNA reads TGTGCCAGCAGTTTGCAGGGGCCTAGCAATCAGCCCCAGCATTTT. It specifies CASSLQGPSNQPQHF.

This chain uses TRBV28 with TRBJ2-6; 8 nucleotides align to TRBD1. Germline V CDR1 and CDR2: MDHEN, SYDVKM. The CDR3 has 15 amino acids. J was trimmed by 1 base and V by 5 bases; bases with no gene match: 1. DNA of the CDR3: TGTGCCAGCAGTCGACAGGGGTCTGGGGCCAACGTCCTGACTTTC. It translates to CASSRQGSGANVLTF.

The chain carries TRBV7-3 and TRBJ2-3; tentatively, D is TRBD2 (7 bases). This CDR3 spans 14 amino acids. The germline gives CDR1 SGHTA, CDR2 FQGTGA. Between the trimmed V and J ends, which lost 2 bases and 5 bases, there was a span of 11 bases. CDR3 loop: CASSLEGGIDTQYF. CDR3 sequence (DNA): TGTGCCAGCAGCTTAGAGGGGGGGATAGATACGCAGTATTTT.

The chain recombines TRBV11-3 with TRBJ2-1; 8 nucleotides match TRBD2. The length of the CDR3 is 18 residues. Germline loops: CDR1 SGHNT, CDR2 YENEEA. Trimming cost V 2 bases and J 8 bases; bases outside gene matches: 17. DNA of the CDR3: TGTGCCAGCAGCTTAAGGAAGAGAGGAGCGGGAGTGGTCGATGAGCAGTTCTTC. Translated: CASSLRKRGAGVVDEQFF.

This clone was picked up one time. The chain recombines TRBV4-1 with TRBJ1-1; D is possibly TRBD1 (5 bases). V was shortened by 0 bases and J by 4 bases, with 12 bases between the two germline ends. CDR3 size: 15 residues. Germline values: CDR1 MGHRA, CDR2 YSYEKL. The CDR3 nucleotides read TGCGCCAGCAGCCAAGATGCGGGGACGGCCACTGAAGCTTTCTTT. This sequence encodes CASSQDAGTATEAFF.

The chain employs TRBV18 and TRBJ2-4; D perhaps matches TRBD1 (5 bases). Germline V gene lookup returns CDR1 KGHSH and CDR2 LQKENI. V lost 5 bases and J lost 1, with 9 bases in between. The CDR3 is 14 amino acids. For the CDR3, the DNA is TGTGCCAGCTCATTATACAGGGCCAAAAACATTCAGTACTTC. Its translation: CASSLYRAKNIQYF.

The chain is built from TRBV6-1 and TRBJ1-3, with TRBD1 matching 10 bases. Germline V gives CDR1 MNHNS, CDR2 SASEGT. J gave up 5 bases and V 5 bases, and 12 bases lay outside the gene matches. The CDR3 covers 17 residues. The DNA for the CDR3 is TGTGCCAGCAGTAAAGGGGGGGACAGGGGATATCGAAACACCATATATTTT. It yields the protein CASSKGGDRGYRNTIYF.